These T cell receptor beta chains were read from a single sample in a study of response to subunit inactivated influenza vaccine. In TCRdb, the RT-PCR reads were re-called with MiXCR into one record per CDR3 protein. The sample has roughly 500,000 distinct CDR3 sequences, roughly 25% seen once. This specimen consisted of CD4+ T cells sorted from PBMCs, obtained roughly 5 days after vaccination. The receptors stem from a man aged 45-65 years who received an inactivated influenza vaccine. The CDR3 runs from the conserved cysteine through the conserved F or W. Each record gives: V gene, clone size, D gene, J gene, CDR3 DNA, CDR3 protein. The D gene is left open where the match is weak. The size of a clone is reported for some rows only, either as once, few or many, or as a class for expanded clones.

v_gene: TRBV2; abundance: NA; d_gene: TRBD1; j_gene: TRBJ1-4; CDR3nt: TGTGCCAGCAGGAGGACAGGGAATAATGAAAAACTGTTTTTT; CDR3aa: CASRRTGNNEKLFF
v_gene: TRBV20-1; abundance: NA; d_gene: TRBD2; j_gene: TRBJ2-2; CDR3nt: TGCAGTGCTAGATTCCAGCAGGCTGGTAGCGGGAGTTTCGGCACCGGGGAGCTGTTTTTT; CDR3aa: CSARFQQAGSGSFGTGELFF
v_gene: TRBV7-8; abundance: once; d_gene: NA; j_gene: TRBJ2-1; CDR3nt: TGTGCCAGCAGCTTAATCGTGTCGGCTAGTGGGGAGCATGAGCAGTTCTTC; CDR3aa: CASSLIVSASGEHEQFF
v_gene: TRBV20-1; abundance: few; d_gene: TRBD2; j_gene: TRBJ2-1; CDR3nt: TGCAGTGCTATGATTAGCGGGAGAAAGAAGCTAAAAGACCACAATGAGCAGTTCTTC; CDR3aa: CSAMISGRKKLKDHNEQFF
v_gene: TRBV11-2; abundance: few; d_gene: TRBD1; j_gene: TRBJ2-3; CDR3nt: TGTGCCAGCAGCTTCGACAGGGGGCTGCATACGCAGTATTTT; CDR3aa: CASSFDRGLHTQYF
v_gene: TRBV10-3; abundance: NA; d_gene: NA; j_gene: TRBJ1-5; CDR3nt: TGTGCCATCAGTGAGTCGTACGGAGGGCAGGGAGGGAATCAGCCCCAGCATTTT; CDR3aa: CAISESYGGQGGNQPQHF
v_gene: TRBV29-1; abundance: few; d_gene: NA; j_gene: TRBJ2-5; CDR3nt: TGCAGCGTCATCCCGCGGGGAGTAGAGACCCAGTACTTC; CDR3aa: CSVIPRGVETQYF
v_gene: TRBV4-2; abundance: NA; d_gene: NA; j_gene: TRBJ1-6; CDR3nt: TGTGCCAGCAGCCAAGAGGGAATGGGAAATAATTCACCCCTCCACTTT; CDR3aa: CASSQEGMGNNSPLHF
v_gene: TRBV12-3/TRBV12-4; abundance: few; d_gene: NA; j_gene: TRBJ2-1; CDR3nt: TGTGCCCGCAACCCGAACGGGGGCGCGGTACAGGCGTTCTTC; CDR3aa: CARNPNGGAVQAFF
v_gene: TRBV20-1; abundance: NA; d_gene: NA; j_gene: TRBJ2-4; CDR3nt: TGCAGTGCTATACTCGGGACGAGGGACATTCAGTACTTC; CDR3aa: CSAILGTRDIQYF
v_gene: TRBV28; abundance: NA; d_gene: NA; j_gene: TRBJ2-5; CDR3nt: TGTGCCAGCCACGGGGAGACCCAGTACTTC; CDR3aa: CASHGETQYF
v_gene: TRBV20-1; abundance: NA; d_gene: NA; j_gene: TRBJ2-1; CDR3nt: TGCAGTGCTAGTAACCCGCAGGGGCGGGTCTATGAGCAGTTCTTC; CDR3aa: CSASNPQGRVYEQFF
v_gene: TRBV5-5; abundance: few; d_gene: NA; j_gene: TRBJ1-1; CDR3nt: TGTGCCAGCAGCTGGGCAGGGGTGAACACTGAAGCTTTCTTT; CDR3aa: CASSWAGVNTEAFF
v_gene: TRBV5-1; abundance: NA; d_gene: NA; j_gene: TRBJ2-6; CDR3nt: TGCGCCAGCAGGGGAACAGGGAAACCTAGCGGGGCCAACGTCCTGACTTTC; CDR3aa: CASRGTGKPSGANVLTF
v_gene: TRBV7-9; abundance: NA; d_gene: TRBD2; j_gene: TRBJ2-7; CDR3nt: TGTGCCAGCAGATCCCGGGGGGGTCGCGAGCAGTACTTC; CDR3aa: CASRSRGGREQYF